These 30 T cell receptor beta chains were sequenced from one sample in a study of blood T cell repertoires in COVID-19. Clones were read by immunoSEQ multiplex PCR, and TCRdb kept only the in-frame ones, dropping some. The sample includes about 330,000 clones, around 90% seen only once; the top ten take 5.5% to 6%. Sequencing was performed on PBMCs or T cells enriched from blood (not recorded which). Source of these receptors: a woman aged 25 to 39 who had recovered from COVID-19.

This chain joins TRBV5-1 and TRBJ1-4; tentatively, D is TRBD1 (5 bases). Trimming removed 5 bases from V and 0 bases from J, with 11 bases in between. The CDR3 totals 15 residues. The germline V gene encodes CDR1 SGHRS and CDR2 YFSETQ. CDR3 residues: CASRLTVSTNEKLFF. CDR3 in DNA: TGCGCCAGCAGGTTGACAGTCTCAACTAATGAAAAACTGTTTTTT.

The J gene is TRBJ2-3, the V gene TRBV9, with D uncertain. Trimming pared 3 bases from V and 8 bases from J, leaving 10 bases between. The CDR3 covers 12 residues. Per germline, CDR1 SGDLS and CDR2 YYNGEE. The CDR3 sequence: CASSGSLGTQYF. The CDR3 DNA is TGTGCCAGCAGCGGGTCCCTAGGTACGCAGTATTTT. The full variable domain, its missing parts supplied by reference TRBV9 and TRBJ2-3, is DSGVTQTPKHLITATGQRVTLRCSPRSGDLSVYWYQQSLDQGLQFLIQYYNGEERAKGNILERFSAQQFPDLHSELNLSSLELGDSALYFCASSGSLGTQYFGPGTRLTVL.

The V and J genes are TRBV7-2 and TRBJ1-2, with D hard to call. Between the trimmed V and J ends, which lost 2 bases and 8 bases, there was a span of 15 bases. CDR3 size: 14 residues. CDR1 and CDR2 from the germline V gene are SGHTA and FQGNSA. CDR3: CASSLSGEPRGYTF. Written as DNA, the CDR3 is TGTGCCAGCAGCTTATCTGGGGAGCCCCGCGGCTACACCTTC.

The chain combines TRBV7-2 with TRBJ1-5, with 11 bases matching TRBD1. Germline V lookup: CDR1 SGHTA, CDR2 FQGNSA. CDR3 length: 17 residues. V shed 3 bases and J 7 bases; nucleotides not matched to a gene: 11. The CDR3 loop reads CASSLEDRGLRNQPQHF. CDR3 nucleotides: TGTGCCAGCAGCTTGGAGGACAGGGGGCTCCGGAACCAGCCCCAGCATTTT.

J is TRBJ1-2 and V is TRBV20-1; no clear D. The germline V gene has CDR1 DFQATT and CDR2 SNEGSKA (reference sequence). V lost 5 bases to trimming and J lost 7 bases, with 14 bases between them. The CDR3 spans 12 residues. Here the CDR3 reads CSAGEEARGYTF. Here the CDR3 DNA reads TGCAGTGCTGGTGAAGAGGCGCGTGGCTACACCTTC.

The V and J genes are TRBV12-3 or TRBV12-4 and TRBJ2-7, with D maybe TRBD1 (6 bases). The CDR3 totals 13 residues. Trimming left V 7 bases short and J 7 bases short, with 17 bases between. The CDR3 region is CASTSNQGWEQYF. Written as DNA, the CDR3 is TGTGCCAGCACCAGCAATCAGGGGTGGGAGCAGTACTTC.

This chain joins TRBV28 and TRBJ2-5, with a weak D call TRBD2 (5 bases). From germline, CDR1 is MDHEN and CDR2 SYDVKM. With 6 bases removed from V and 1 base from J, the gap between germline ends came to 24 bases. This CDR3 is 18 amino acids long. The chain's CDR3 is CASSTLGVRSGIQETQYF. The CDR3 region has the DNA TGTGCCAGCAGCACCCTCGGGGTGCGGAGTGGGATCCAAGAGACCCAGTACTTC. Based on the CDR3 plus reference TRBV28 and TRBJ2-5, the full variable domain is DVKVTQSSRYLVKRTGEKVFLECVQDMDHENMFWYRQDPGLGLRLIYFSYDVKMKEKGDIPEGYSVSREKKERFSLILESASTNQTSMYLCASSTLGVRSGIQETQYFGPGTRLLVL.

The chain uses TRBV27 and TRBJ1-1; D unresolved. This CDR3 region has 13 residues. V was cut by 3 bases and J by 7 bases, with 12 bases left in between. Germline lookup yields CDR1 MNHEY and CDR2 SMNVEV (reference sequence). The CDR3 spells CASSLWGENEAFF. DNA for the CDR3: TGTGCCAGCAGTTTGTGGGGAGAAAATGAAGCTTTCTTT.

The gene calls are TRBV6-1 and TRBJ1-1, with 7 bases aligning to TRBD1. The V segment lost 1 base and the J segment 5 bases; nucleotides outside the gene matches: 1. This CDR3 contains 13 residues. CDR1 is MNHNS and CDR2 is SASEGT in the germline V gene. In nucleotides, the CDR3 is TGTGCCAGCAGTGAAGGCAGGGGGACTGAAGCTTTCTTT. It codes for CASSEGRGTEAFF.

The V gene is TRBV3-1 (or the pseudogene TRBV3-2), the J gene TRBJ1-5; D unclear. V gave up 0 bases and J gave up 3 bases, with 9 bases separating them. There are 15 residues in the CDR3. Germline assignment: CDR1 LGHDT and CDR2 YNNKEL (reference sequence). The CDR3 DNA sequence: TGTGCCAGCAGCCAAGACAGCGCCACCAATCAGCCCCAGCATTTT. Translating it yields CASSQDSATNQPQHF.

The chain links TRBV3-1 (or the pseudogene TRBV3-2) to TRBJ1-2; D might be TRBD1 (6 bases). CDR3 length: 14 amino acids. The V end was cut by 2 bases, the J end by 2 bases, with 9 bases between. CDR1 is LGHDT, CDR2 YNNKEL, per germline (reference sequence). CDR3 loop: CASSQPGANYGYTF. DNA of the CDR3: TGTGCCAGCAGCCAACCAGGGGCGAACTATGGCTACACCTTC.

Notes on this clone: A junction boundary mismatches the germline segment, possibly from a read error. The genes are TRBV27 and TRBJ2-7; no clear D gene. The CDR3 runs to 14 residues. Germline values: CDR1 MNHEY, CDR2 SMNVEV (reference sequence). The CDR3: CASSLYYSSDEQYF. The CDR3, as DNA: TGTGCCAGCAGTTTATATTACAGCTCCGACGAGCAGTACTTC.

The chain links TRBV19 to TRBJ1-2; no clear D. Trimming left V 5 bases short and J 2 bases short, with 15 bases between. This CDR3 has 15 residues. Germline CDR1 reads LNHDA; CDR2 reads SQIVND (reference sequence). This chain's CDR3 is CASSPSGRSNYGYTF. DNA of the CDR3: TGTGCCAGTAGTCCGAGCGGACGCTCGAACTATGGCTACACCTTC.

The CDR3 sequence: CASSRGTADNTEAFF. The CDR3 DNA sequence: TGTGCCAGCAGTCGAGGGACAGCAGATAACACTGAAGCTTTCTTT. The rearrangement uses TRBV6-5 and TRBJ1-1; 7 nucleotides match TRBD1. The CDR3 contains 15 residues. Trimming removed 5 bases from V and 2 bases from J; junction bases left unmatched: 8. Germline loops: CDR1 MNHEY, CDR2 SVGAGI.

The chain carries TRBV5-1 and TRBJ2-7, with D maybe TRBD1 (5 bases). Trimming removed 0 bases from V and 7 bases from J, with 14 bases in between. The CDR3 is made up of 14 amino acids. Germline CDR1 and CDR2: SGHRS and YFSETQ. In DNA, the CDR3 is TGCGCCAGCAGCTTGGGGCCAGGGCCTCGTGAGCAGTACTTC. It is translated as CASSLGPGPREQYF.

V usage is TRBV29-1 and J usage is TRBJ2-2, with 9 bases that match TRBD1. Looked up from germline, CDR1 is SQVTM and CDR2 is ANQGSEA. The CDR3 is 16 residues long. V shed 0 bases and J 2 bases; nucleotides not matched to a gene: 4. This CDR3 reads CSVEDITGGNTGELFF. Here the CDR3 DNA reads TGCAGCGTTGAAGATATAACAGGGGGCAACACCGGGGAGCTGTTTTTT.

This rearrangement joins TRBV19 to TRBJ2-5; maybe TRBD2 (5 bases). The germline V gene encodes CDR1 LNHDA and CDR2 SQIVND (reference sequence). The V end was cut by 2 bases, the J end by 2 bases, with 12 bases between. The CDR3 loop spans 15 amino acids. Here the CDR3 DNA reads TGTGCCAGTAGTATATCGAGCGGAGGACAAGAGACCCAGTACTTC. It is translated as CASSISSGGQETQYF.

The rearrangement uses TRBV4-2 and TRBJ1-2; 8 bases map to TRBD1. The CDR3 extends over 15 amino acids. In germline, CDR1 is LGHNA, CDR2 YNFKEQ. After removal of 0 bases from V and 8 bases from J, the junction contained 8 bases not matched to a gene. In DNA form, the CDR3 reads TGTGCCAGCAGCCAAGATTGGACAGGGAGCATGGGCTACACCTTC. Residues: CASSQDWTGSMGYTF.

J is TRBJ2-2 and V is TRBV18; 7 bases line up with TRBD2. V lost 1 base and J lost 4; bases outside the gene matches: 3. Germline CDR1 and CDR2: KGHSH and LQKENI. The CDR3 sequence is 15 residues long. DNA of the CDR3: TGTGCCAGCTCACCACGGGGAGGGCCCACCGGGGAGCTGTTTTTT. Its translation is CASSPRGGPTGELFF. Together with reference TRBV18 and TRBJ2-2, the CDR3 gives the full variable domain: NAGVMQNPRHLVRRRGQEARLRCSPMKGHSHVYWYRQLPEEGLKFMVYLQKENIIDESGMPKERFSAEFPKEGPSILRIQQVVRGDSAAYFCASSPRGGPTGELFFGEGSRLTVL.

The chain has TRBV11-2 and TRBJ2-4, with 12 positions matching TRBD2. Losses at the gene ends were 2 bases for V and 4 bases for J; bases not matched to a gene: 6. Germline values: CDR1 SGHAT, CDR2 FQNNGV. The CDR3 runs 17 residues. CDR3 residues: CASSLWWLAGGKNIQYF. The CDR3 region has the DNA TGTGCCAGCAGCTTATGGTGGCTAGCGGGGGGGAAAAACATTCAGTACTTC.

The chain recombines TRBV11-2 with TRBJ2-5; 9 bases line up with TRBD2. The CDR3 covers 16 residues. CDR1 SGHAT and CDR2 FQNNGV come from the germline V gene. The V gene end was trimmed by 5 bases and the J gene end by 4 bases; junction bases not matched to a gene: 11. The CDR3 loop is CASSRGASGEGETQYF. The CDR3 DNA reads TGTGCCAGCAGCCGAGGTGCTAGCGGGGAGGGAGAGACCCAGTACTTC.

V and J are TRBV7-9 and TRBJ2-4, with D perhaps TRBD2 (7 bases). CDR1 is SEHNR, CDR2 FQNEAQ, per germline (reference sequence). The germline V and J ends were trimmed by 5 bases and 0 bases, with 23 bases remaining between them. The CDR3 has 19 residues. In DNA, the CDR3 is TGTGCCAGCAGCCGTATAGGCGGAGGGGGGGACTTAGCCAAAAACATTCAGTACTTC. Its translation: CASSRIGGGGDLAKNIQYF.

The chain uses TRBV2 and TRBJ2-3; 16 nucleotides align to TRBD2. V trimming: 6 bases; J trimming: 5 bases; junction bases outside the gene matches: 8. Germline CDR1 and CDR2: SNHLY and FYNNEI. The length of the CDR3 is 17 residues. Here the CDR3 DNA reads TGTGCCAGCAGCGGGACTAGCGGGGGGGCCGTGATAGATACGCAGTATTTT. As protein: CASSGTSGGAVIDTQYF.

The genes are TRBV27 and TRBJ1-6; D remains unclear. The CDR3 is 14 residues long. The ends were cut back, 3 bases at V and 7 bases at J, with 10 bases in the middle. The germline V gene has CDR1 MNHEY and CDR2 SMNVEV (reference sequence). CDR3 region: CASSLGAGNSPLHF. The CDR3 DNA follows: TGTGCCAGCAGTTTGGGCGCCGGCAATTCACCCCTCCACTTT.

This chain links TRBV5-5 with TRBJ1-4; D is undetermined. This CDR3 has 12 residues. Trimming took off 3 bases at V and 8 bases at J, with 8 bases between the two ends. CDR1 SGHKS and CDR2 YYEKEE come from the germline V gene (reference sequence). The CDR3 region has the DNA TGTGCCAGCAGCTATTCCGGGGAAAAACTGTTTTTT. It codes for CASSYSGEKLFF.

V gene TRBV11-2 combines with J gene TRBJ1-3, with TRBD1 as a possible D gene (6 bases). Germline V CDR1 and CDR2: SGHAT, FQNNGV. CDR3 length: 15 residues. Trimming left V 5 bases short and J 0 bases short, with 11 bases between. The chain's CDR3 is CASSPTGFSGNTIYF. Written as DNA, the CDR3 is TGTGCCAGCAGCCCGACAGGTTTCTCTGGAAACACCATATATTTT.

The CDR3 is CASSLNPGQGVYGYTF. CDR3 coding DNA: TGTGCCAGCAGCCTAAATCCGGGACAGGGAGTCTATGGCTACACCTTC. This sequence joins TRBV4-2 and TRBJ1-2; 9 positions match TRBD1. The germline gives CDR1 LGHNA, CDR2 YNFKEQ. The V and J ends lost 4 bases and 4 bases, in that order; junction bases with no gene match: 10. This CDR3 has 16 residues.

The chain has TRBV6-6 and TRBJ1-1; D unclear. The CDR3 loop spans 13 amino acids. Germline lookup yields CDR1 MNHNY and CDR2 SVGAGI (reference sequence). Trimming cost V 2 bases and J 3 bases, with 7 bases left between them. For the CDR3, the DNA is TGTGCCAGCAGTTACGAGGCATACACTGAAGCTTTCTTT. Residues: CASSYEAYTEAFF.

This chain joins TRBV27 and TRBJ2-1, with 8 bases aligning to TRBD2. V gave up 4 bases and J gave up 4 bases; unmatched junction bases: 9. The CDR3 consists of 16 residues. Germline CDR1 MNHEY, CDR2 SMNVEV (reference sequence). The CDR3 DNA follows: TGTGCCAGCAGTTCCTGGGCGGGGGGCCTATACAATGAGCAGTTCTTC. Amino acid sequence: CASSSWAGGLYNEQFF.

V is TRBV10-3 and J is TRBJ1-6; D ambiguous. CDR3 size: 14 residues. CDR1 ENHRY and CDR2 SYGVKD come from the germline V gene. Deletions cut 10 bases from V and 9 bases from J, with 19 bases between. CDR3 nucleotides: TGTGCCACCACAGCATCCCCCGTGGTTTCACCCCTCCACTTT. Protein: CATTASPVVSPLHF.